This TCR beta chain is drawn from a study of T-cell reconstitution after alpha-beta-depleted transplantation in children. Regarding the study as a whole: Surviving thymic progenitors and recipient T cells were the source of high TCRbeta diversity at day 60 in some patients. Several hundred expanded graft clones reportedly supplied alpha-beta T cells about two months after transplant. Newly produced T cells mostly provided counts and TCRbeta diversity after one year, as hyperexpanded clones declined.

Regarding this clonotype: What it recognizes is unknown.

V lost 7 bases and J lost 6, with 12 bases in between. This CDR3 is 13 amino acids long. The germline V gene has CDR1 MDHEN and CDR2 SYDVKM. During its preparation, the TCRbeta library received unique molecular identifiers. Via MiXCR, TCRdb re-called the PCR reads, giving one row per CDR3 protein. Of some 150,000 distinct CDR3 sequences listed, 8.5% to 10% were seen once; the top ten hold 18%. The receptor was derived from a female patient aged 2-15 years who had a stem cell transplant for congenital amegakaryocytic thrombocytopenia, so the T cells may come from the graft donor. The chain links TRBV28 to TRBJ2-2; D unresolved. Here the sequenced sample was PBMCs, mostly from graft donor cells, taken 180 days after TCRalphabeta/CD19-depleted stem cell transplant. In nucleotides, the CDR3 is TGTGCCAGCAAGAGTGTCTCCCCCGGGGAGCTGTTTTTT. It yields the protein CASKSVSPGELFF.